This TCR beta chain was profiled in a study of T cell changes during pregnancy in multiple sclerosis. Assay used: immunoSEQ multiplex PCR; TCRdb lists only in-frame clones, some missing. The sample includes approximately 46,000 clones, about 93% of them seen just once. The CDR3 runs to 16 residues. Germline CDR1 reads MNHEY; CDR2 reads SMNVEV (reference sequence). V was clipped by 3 bases and J by 0 bases, with 14 bases between them. The sequences come from CD4+ T cells from peripheral blood mononuclear cells, collected after pregnancy. J is TRBJ1-2 and V is TRBV27; the D is unclear. This receptor was identified in a female donor with multiple sclerosis, enrolled in a pregnancy study. DNA for the CDR3: TGTGCCAGCAGTTTTCTACCTCTATATTCTAACTATGGCTACACCTTC. It encodes CASSFLPLYSNYGYTF.